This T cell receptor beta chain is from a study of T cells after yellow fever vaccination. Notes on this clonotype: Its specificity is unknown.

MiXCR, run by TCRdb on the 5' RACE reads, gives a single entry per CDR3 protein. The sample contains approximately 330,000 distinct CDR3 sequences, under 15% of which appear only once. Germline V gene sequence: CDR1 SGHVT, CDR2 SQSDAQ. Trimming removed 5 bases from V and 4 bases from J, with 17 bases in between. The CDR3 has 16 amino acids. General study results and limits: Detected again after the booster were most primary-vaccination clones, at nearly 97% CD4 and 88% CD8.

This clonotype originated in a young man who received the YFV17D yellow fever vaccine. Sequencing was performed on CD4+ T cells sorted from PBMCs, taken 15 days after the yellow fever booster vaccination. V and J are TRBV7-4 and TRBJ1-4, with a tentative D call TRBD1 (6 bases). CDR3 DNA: TGTGCCAGCAGCCCGCCAGTGGACAGCTATAATGAAAAACTGTTTTTT. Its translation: CASSPPVDSYNEKLFF.